The present T cell receptor (beta chain) was sequenced within a study of OX40 agonist ivuxolimab in advanced cancers. In the study overall: Ivuxolimab, an antibody acting as an agonist of OX40 (CD134), was used to treat patients. The dose-escalation group included hepatocellular carcinoma, melanoma, renal cell carcinoma and head and neck cancer. Two patients with cutaneous melanoma and one with hepatocellular carcinoma, three in total, showed partial responses.

The protocol was immunoSEQ multiplex PCR, while the TCRdb copy is restricted to in-frame clones and leaves out a portion. The sample holds 45,000 or so clones, more than 65% seen once. Germline-derived CDR1 and CDR2 are LNHDA and SQIVND (reference sequence). The CDR3 spans 20 residues. V shed 3 bases and J 1 base; nucleotides not matched to a gene: 18. The receptor was derived from an adult with an advanced solid tumor such as melanoma, head and neck, liver or kidney cancer. This rearrangement joins TRBV19 to TRBJ2-5, with 9 bases fitting TRBD2. The starting material was CD4+ or CD8+ T cells sorted from blood, obtained in a trial of the OX40 agonist ivuxolimab. The CDR3 spells CASSIRLSGGSSTFQETQYF. CDR3 DNA: TGTGCCAGTAGTATCCGTCTTAGCGGGGGCTCCTCCACATTCCAAGAGACCCAGTACTTC.